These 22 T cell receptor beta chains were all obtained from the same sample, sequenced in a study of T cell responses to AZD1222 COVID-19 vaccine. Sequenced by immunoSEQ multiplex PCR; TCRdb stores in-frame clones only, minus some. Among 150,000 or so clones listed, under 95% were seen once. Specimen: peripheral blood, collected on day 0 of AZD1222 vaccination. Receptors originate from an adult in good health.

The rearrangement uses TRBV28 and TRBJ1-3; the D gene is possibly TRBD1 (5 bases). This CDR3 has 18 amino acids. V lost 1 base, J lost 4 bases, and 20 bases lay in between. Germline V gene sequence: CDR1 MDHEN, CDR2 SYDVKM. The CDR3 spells CASSLFGRGGGEGNTIYF. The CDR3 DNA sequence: TGTGCCAGCAGTTTATTTGGGCGTGGTGGAGGGGAAGGAAACACCATATATTTT.

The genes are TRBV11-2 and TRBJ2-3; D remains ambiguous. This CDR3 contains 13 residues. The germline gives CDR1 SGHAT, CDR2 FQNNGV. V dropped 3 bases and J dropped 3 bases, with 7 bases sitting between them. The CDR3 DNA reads TGTGCCAGCAGCTTGTACAGTACAGATACGCAGTATTTT. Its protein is CASSLYSTDTQYF.

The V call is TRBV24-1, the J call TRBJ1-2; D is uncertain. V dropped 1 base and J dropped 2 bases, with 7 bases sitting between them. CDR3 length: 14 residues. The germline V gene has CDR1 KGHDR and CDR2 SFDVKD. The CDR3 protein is CATSDFDGNYGYTF. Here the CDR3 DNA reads TGTGCCACCAGTGATTTCGACGGGAACTATGGCTACACCTTC.

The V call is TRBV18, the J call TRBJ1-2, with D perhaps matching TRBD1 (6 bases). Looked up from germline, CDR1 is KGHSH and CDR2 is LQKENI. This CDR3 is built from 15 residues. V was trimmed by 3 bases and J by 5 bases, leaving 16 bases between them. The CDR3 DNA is TGTGCCAGCTCACCCCAGGCAGGGGAAACATATGGCTACACCTTC. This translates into CASSPQAGETYGYTF.

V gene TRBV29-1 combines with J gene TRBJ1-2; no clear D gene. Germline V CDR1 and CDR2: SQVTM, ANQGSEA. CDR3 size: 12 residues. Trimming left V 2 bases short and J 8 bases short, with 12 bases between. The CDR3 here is CSVEPGSGGYTF. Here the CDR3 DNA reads TGCAGCGTTGAACCGGGGTCGGGCGGCTACACCTTC.

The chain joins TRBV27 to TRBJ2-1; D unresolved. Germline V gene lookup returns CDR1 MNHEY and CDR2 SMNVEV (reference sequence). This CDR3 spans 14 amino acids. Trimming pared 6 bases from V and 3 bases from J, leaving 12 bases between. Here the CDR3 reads CASSERYFYNEQFF. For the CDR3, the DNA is TGTGCCAGCAGCGAGCGTTACTTCTACAATGAGCAGTTCTTC.

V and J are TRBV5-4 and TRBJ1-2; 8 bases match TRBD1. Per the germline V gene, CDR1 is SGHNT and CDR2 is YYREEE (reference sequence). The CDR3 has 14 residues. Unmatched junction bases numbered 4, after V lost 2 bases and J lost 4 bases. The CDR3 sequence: CASSLGQGFYGYTF. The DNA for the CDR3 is TGTGCCAGCAGCTTAGGACAGGGTTTCTATGGCTACACCTTC.

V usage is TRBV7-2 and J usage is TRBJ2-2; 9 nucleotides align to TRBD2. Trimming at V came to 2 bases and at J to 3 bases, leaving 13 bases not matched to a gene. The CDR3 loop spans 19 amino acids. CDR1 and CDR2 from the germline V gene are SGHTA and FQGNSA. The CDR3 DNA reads TGTGCCAGCAGCTTACGGTCGTTTGGCGGGAGGGTTCACACCGGGGAGCTGTTTTTT. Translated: CASSLRSFGGRVHTGELFF.

DNA of the CDR3: TGTGCCAGCTCACCAGGACAGGCCATCTATGGCTACACCTTC. Amino acid sequence: CASSPGQAIYGYTF. The gene calls are TRBV18 and TRBJ1-2; 7 bases fit TRBD1. This CDR3 is built from 14 residues. CDR1 is KGHSH and CDR2 is LQKENI in the germline V gene. Trimming at V came to 2 bases and at J to 4 bases, leaving 4 bases not matched to a gene. Based on the CDR3 plus reference TRBV18 and TRBJ1-2, the full variable domain is NAGVMQNPRHLVRRRGQEARLRCSPMKGHSHVYWYRQLPEEGLKFMVYLQKENIIDESGMPKERFSAEFPKEGPSILRIQQVVRGDSAAYFCASSPGQAIYGYTFGSGTRLTVV.

The CDR3 here is CASRELYQETQYF. The CDR3 region has the DNA TGTGCCAGTAGAGAGCTCTACCAAGAGACCCAGTACTTC. V usage is TRBV19 and J usage is TRBJ2-5; no clear D. Per the germline V gene, CDR1 is LNHDA and CDR2 is SQIVND (reference sequence). The CDR3 is made up of 13 amino acids. Trimming shortened V by 6 bases and J by 0 bases, and 8 bases separated the two germline ends.

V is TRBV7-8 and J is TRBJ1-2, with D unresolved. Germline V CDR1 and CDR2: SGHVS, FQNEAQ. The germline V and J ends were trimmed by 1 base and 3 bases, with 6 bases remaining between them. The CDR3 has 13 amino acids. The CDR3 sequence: CASSLGEDYGYTF. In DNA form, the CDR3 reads TGTGCCAGCAGCTTAGGTGAGGACTATGGCTACACCTTC. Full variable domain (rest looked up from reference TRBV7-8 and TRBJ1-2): GAGVSQSPRYKVAKRGQDVALRCDPISGHVSLFWYQQALGQGPEFLTYFQNEAQLDKSGLPSDRFFAERPEGSVSTLKIQRTQQEDSAVYLCASSLGEDYGYTFGSGTRLTVV.

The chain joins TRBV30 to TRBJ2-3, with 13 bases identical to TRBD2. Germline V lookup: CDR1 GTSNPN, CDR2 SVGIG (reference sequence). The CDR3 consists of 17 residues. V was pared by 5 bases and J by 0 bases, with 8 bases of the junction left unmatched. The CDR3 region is CAWVVGTSGASTDTQYF. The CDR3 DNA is TGTGCCTGGGTTGTCGGGACTAGCGGGGCGAGCACAGATACGCAGTATTTT.

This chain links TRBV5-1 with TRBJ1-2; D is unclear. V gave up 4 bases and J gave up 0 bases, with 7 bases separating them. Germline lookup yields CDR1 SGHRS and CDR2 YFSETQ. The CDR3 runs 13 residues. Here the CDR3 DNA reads TGCGCCAGCAGCCCGACATCTAACTATGGCTACACCTTC. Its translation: CASSPTSNYGYTF.

The chain's CDR3 is CASRDYNEQFF. Written as DNA, the CDR3 is TGTGCCAGCCGTGACTACAATGAGCAGTTCTTC. This chain links TRBV19 with TRBJ2-1; D is undetermined. The CDR3 length is 11 residues. The germline gives CDR1 LNHDA, CDR2 SQIVND (reference sequence). Trimming removed 9 bases at V and 3 bases at J, with 6 bases between. Drawing the rest from reference TRBV19 and TRBJ2-1, the complete variable domain is DGGITQSPKYLFRKEGQNVTLSCEQNLNHDAMYWYRQDPGQGLRLIYYSQIVNDFQKGDIAEGYSVSREKKESFPLTVTSAQKNPTAFYLCASRDYNEQFFGPGTRLTVL.

Here the CDR3 reads CASSTAGAYGYTF. DNA of the CDR3: TGTGCCAGCAGCACGGCGGGCGCGTATGGCTACACCTTC. This chain uses TRBV7-8 with TRBJ1-2; D unclear. CDR3 size: 13 residues. Looked up from germline, CDR1 is SGHVS and CDR2 is FQNEAQ. Trimming took 5 bases from V and 5 from J, leaving 12 bases between them. Full variable domain (rest looked up from reference TRBV7-8 and TRBJ1-2): GAGVSQSPRYKVAKRGQDVALRCDPISGHVSLFWYQQALGQGPEFLTYFQNEAQLDKSGLPSDRFFAERPEGSVSTLKIQRTQQEDSAVYLCASSTAGAYGYTFGSGTRLTVV.

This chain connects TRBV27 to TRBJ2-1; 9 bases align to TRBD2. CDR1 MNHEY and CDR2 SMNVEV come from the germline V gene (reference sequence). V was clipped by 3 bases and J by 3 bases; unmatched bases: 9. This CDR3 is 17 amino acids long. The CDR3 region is CASSFLAGTPLYNEQFF. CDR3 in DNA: TGTGCCAGCAGTTTCCTAGCGGGAACGCCTCTCTACAATGAGCAGTTCTTC.

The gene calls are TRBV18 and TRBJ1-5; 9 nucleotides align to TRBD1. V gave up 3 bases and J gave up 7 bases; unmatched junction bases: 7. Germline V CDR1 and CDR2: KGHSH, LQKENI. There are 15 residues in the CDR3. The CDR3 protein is CASSPYRDREQPQHF. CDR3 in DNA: TGTGCCAGCTCACCTTACCGGGACAGGGAGCAGCCCCAGCATTTT.

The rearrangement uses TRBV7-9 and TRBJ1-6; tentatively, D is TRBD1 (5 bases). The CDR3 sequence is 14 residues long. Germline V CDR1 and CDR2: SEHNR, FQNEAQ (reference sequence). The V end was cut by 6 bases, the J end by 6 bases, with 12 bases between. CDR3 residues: CASSKGTGNSPLHF. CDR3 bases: TGTGCCAGCAGTAAAGGGACCGGTAATTCACCCCTCCACTTT.

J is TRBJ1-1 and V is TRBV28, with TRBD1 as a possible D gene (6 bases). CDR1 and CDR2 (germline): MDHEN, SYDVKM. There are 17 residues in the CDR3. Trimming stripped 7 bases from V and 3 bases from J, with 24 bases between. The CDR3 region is CASTLRVGGREDTEAFF. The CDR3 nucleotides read TGTGCCAGCACCCTAAGAGTAGGGGGGCGAGAGGACACTGAAGCTTTCTTT.

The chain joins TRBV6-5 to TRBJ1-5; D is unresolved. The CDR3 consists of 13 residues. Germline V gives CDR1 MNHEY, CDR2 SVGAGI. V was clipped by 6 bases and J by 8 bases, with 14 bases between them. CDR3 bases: TGTGCCAGCAGGGGTTCCGAGGTAAAGCCCCAGCATTTT. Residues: CASRGSEVKPQHF.

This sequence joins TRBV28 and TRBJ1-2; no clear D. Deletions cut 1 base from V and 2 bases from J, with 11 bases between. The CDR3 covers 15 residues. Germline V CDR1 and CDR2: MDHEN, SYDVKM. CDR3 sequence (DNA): TGTGCCAGCAGTTTATCAGGTGGCTGGAACTATGGCTACACCTTC. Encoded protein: CASSLSGGWNYGYTF.

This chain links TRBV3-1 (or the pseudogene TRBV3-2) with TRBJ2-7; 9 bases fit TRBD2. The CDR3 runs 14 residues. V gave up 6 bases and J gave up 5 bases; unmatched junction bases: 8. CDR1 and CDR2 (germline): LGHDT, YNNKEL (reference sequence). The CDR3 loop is CASRLSGRLDEQYF. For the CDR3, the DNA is TGTGCCAGCAGACTAAGCGGGAGGCTGGACGAGCAGTACTTC.